This T cell receptor beta chain was documented in a study of regulatory T cells in long-lasting Graves disease. As for time point: newly diagnosed GD, antithyroid drugs for less than 3 months. Following extraction of RNA from PBMCs, that RNA was used to make the TCR library. This clonotype was picked up many times. Both iRepertoire HTBI primers and Arm-PCR of CDR3 regions were used to build the TCR beta libraries. TCRdb reprocessed the multiplex PCR reads with MiXCR, giving one entry per CDR3 protein. The table shows some 600,000 distinct CDR3 sequences, with around 15% occurring only once. CDR3 length equals 18 residues. V trimming: 4 bases; J trimming: 1 base; junction bases outside the gene matches: 7. The sample was also linked to a second study, of T cells in Graves' hyperthyroidism and ophthalmopathy.

The rearrangement joins TRBV12-3 or TRBV12-4 to TRBJ2-7; 16 bases line up with TRBD2. The origin of this receptor is a man between 18 and 35 years old with Graves disease. The sequences come from peripheral blood mononuclear cells (PBMCs), collected at new diagnosis, from a patient treated with antithyroid drugs. The CDR3 spells CASSWGGLAGGRSYEQYF. The DNA of the CDR3 is TGTGCCAGCAGTTGGGGGGGACTAGCGGGGGGGAGATCCTACGAGCAGTACTTC.